This TCR beta chain was observed in a study of T cell repertoires in cytomegalovirus infection. V was pared by 7 bases and J by 13 bases, with 16 bases between. The V gene's germline CDR1 is SNHLY and CDR2 FYNNEI. This CDR3 contains 12 residues. TCRdb passed the reads through MiXCR, listing each CDR3 protein once. In the table there are a few hundred thousand distinct CDR3 sequences, about a sixth of which are singletons. This clonotype was counted a few times. The antigen is not known. Points from the study as a whole: HLA-C-restricted CMV-specific TCR beta clonotypes were dominant in the ex vivo response. Summed frequency of shared TCR beta families picked out CMV carriers who also had the relevant HLA.

The sequence came from a human donor in good health (CMV status not recorded). Some clones in this sample may be carry-over from other donors' samples. The sequenced sample consisted of PBMCs. This chain uses TRBV2 with TRBJ1-4, with D possibly TRBD1 on 5 matching bases. The DNA of the CDR3 is TGTGCCAGCACTGGGACGGGAAGCGCACTGTTTTTT. Translating it yields CASTGTGSALFF.